This T cell receptor beta chain was profiled in a study of a mutant IDH1 vaccine in newly diagnosed glioma. About the research overall: Every participant had undergone radiotherapy, temozolomide, or both before, and most underwent both.

Study observations and caveats: Apparently, pseudoprogression bore no relation to changes among the top peripheral T cell clonotypes. The vaccine induced immune responses, and these occurred in around 93% of patients.

Only in-frame clones appear in the TCRdb table, and some are missing; sequencing was by immunoSEQ multiplex PCR. The profile covers tens of thousands of clones, with roughly nine tenths appearing a single time and approximately 9.2% taken by the ten largest. Of note for this clone: What it binds is unknown.

The time point denotes: baseline, week 1 (first vaccination visit). Treatment indicated: pre-vaccination baseline after standard-of-care therapy. Tumors from donors were new WHO grade 3 or 4 IDH1-mutant astrocytomas with ATRX loss. The source was PBMCs, collected from a glioma patient treated with radiotherapy, temozolomide or both. This clonotype originated in a man aged 30 to 39 with glioma.

The CDR3 here is CSVPLGNTEAFF. The CDR3 coding sequence is TGCAGCGTTCCCCTGGGGAACACTGAAGCTTTCTTT. The chain combines TRBV29-1 with TRBJ1-1; no clear D gene. V lost 5 bases and J lost 1, with 8 bases in between. The germline V gene encodes CDR1 SQVTM and CDR2 ANQGSEA. The CDR3 contains 12 residues.